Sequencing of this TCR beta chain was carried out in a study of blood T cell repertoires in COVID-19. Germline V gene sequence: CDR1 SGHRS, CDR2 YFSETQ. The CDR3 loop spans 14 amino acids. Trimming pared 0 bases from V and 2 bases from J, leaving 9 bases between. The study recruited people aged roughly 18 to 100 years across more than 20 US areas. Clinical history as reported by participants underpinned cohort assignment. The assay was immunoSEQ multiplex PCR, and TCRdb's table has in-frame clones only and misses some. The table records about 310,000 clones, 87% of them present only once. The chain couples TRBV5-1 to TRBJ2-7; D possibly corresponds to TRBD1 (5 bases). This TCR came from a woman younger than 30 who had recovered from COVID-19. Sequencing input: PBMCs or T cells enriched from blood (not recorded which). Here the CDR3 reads CASSLGQPTYEQYF. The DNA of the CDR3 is TGCGCCAGCAGCTTGGGACAGCCGACCTACGAGCAGTACTTC.